Listed here are 24 T cell receptor beta chains from one sample, sequenced in a study of radiotherapy plus CTLA-4 blockade in lung cancer. The assay was immunoSEQ multiplex PCR, and TCRdb's table has in-frame clones only and misses some. This sample has tens of thousands of clones, with around 79% found just once. Sample: peripheral blood, taken from a patient treated with radiotherapy plus ipilimumab. These receptors came from a human donor with non-small cell lung cancer who had a complete response to radiotherapy plus ipilimumab.

The J gene is TRBJ1-2, the V gene TRBV18; a weak D match, TRBD1 (5 bases). The CDR3 runs 17 residues. Germline values: CDR1 KGHSH, CDR2 LQKENI. V was clipped by 3 bases and J by 0 bases, with 17 bases between them. The CDR3 reads CASSPTSPGTTNYGYTF. In DNA, the CDR3 is TGTGCCAGCTCACCCACCAGCCCCGGGACGACTAACTATGGCTACACCTTC. Supplemented by reference TRBV18 and TRBJ1-2, the full variable domain reads NAGVMQNPRHLVRRRGQEARLRCSPMKGHSHVYWYRQLPEEGLKFMVYLQKENIIDESGMPKERFSAEFPKEGPSILRIQQVVRGDSAAYFCASSPTSPGTTNYGYTFGSGTRLTVV.

The V and J genes are TRBV9 and TRBJ2-3; 7 bases map to TRBD2. V gave up 4 bases and J gave up 1 base; unmatched junction bases: 12. From germline, CDR1 is SGDLS and CDR2 YYNGEE. There are 17 residues in the CDR3. CDR3 protein: CASSSSIGTTRTDTQYF. CDR3 nucleotide sequence: TGTGCCAGCAGCTCGTCAATCGGGACTACCCGCACAGATACGCAGTATTTT.

The V and J genes are TRBV29-1 and TRBJ1-1, with a weak D call TRBD1 (6 bases). This CDR3 contains 12 residues. V lost 4 bases and J 5 bases, leaving 11 bases between the germline ends. Per the germline V gene, CDR1 is SQVTM and CDR2 is ANQGSEA. CDR3 amino acids: CSVGRGQTEAFF. In DNA form, the CDR3 reads TGCAGCGTTGGCCGGGGGCAGACTGAAGCTTTCTTT. The full variable domain, with the rest looked up from reference TRBV29-1 and TRBJ1-1, is SAVISQKPSRDICQRGTSLTIQCQVDSQVTMMFWYRQQPGQSLTLIATANQGSEATYESGFVIDKFPISRPNLTFSTLTVSNMSPEDSSIYLCSVGRGQTEAFFGQGTRLTVV.

The rearrangement uses TRBV6-5 and TRBJ1-1; D not certain. The CDR3 totals 14 residues. V was shortened by 4 bases and J by 2 bases, with 11 bases between the two germline ends. CDR1 and CDR2 from the germline V gene are MNHEY and SVGAGI. The CDR3 DNA reads as TGTGCCAGCAGTTCGAAATTAGGTAACACTGAAGCTTTCTTT. It translates to CASSSKLGNTEAFF.

The chain carries TRBV14 and TRBJ1-4, with D unresolved. The CDR3 loop spans 13 amino acids. Trimming stripped 2 bases from V and 8 bases from J, with 9 bases between. Germline V gene data show CDR1 as SGHDN and CDR2 as FVKESK. The CDR3: CASSQRSPEKLFF. CDR3 DNA: TGTGCCAGCAGCCAAAGATCCCCGGAAAAACTGTTTTTT.

The chain joins TRBV5-1 to TRBJ1-5; 10 positions agree with TRBD1. Germline CDR1 and CDR2: SGHRS and YFSETQ. The CDR3 sequence is 16 residues long. V lost 3 bases and J lost 2; bases outside the gene matches: 5. The CDR3 DNA reads TGCGCCAGCAGCTCAGGGACAGGGGACCGCAATCAGCCCCAGCATTTT. Encoded protein: CASSSGTGDRNQPQHF. Based on the CDR3 plus reference TRBV5-1 and TRBJ1-5, the full variable domain is KAGVTQTPRYLIKTRGQQVTLSCSPISGHRSVSWYQQTPGQGLQFLFEYFSETQRNKGNFPGRFSGRQFSNSRSEMNVSTLELGDSALYLCASSSGTGDRNQPQHFGDGTRLSIL.

This chain connects TRBV30 to TRBJ2-5; either TRBD1 or TRBD2 may fit D (5 bases each). Trimming took off 5 bases at V and 5 bases at J, with 9 bases between the two ends. The CDR3 is 11 amino acids. Germline CDR1 and CDR2: GTSNPN and SVGIG (reference sequence). The CDR3 spells CAWGGRETQYF. CDR3 nucleotide sequence: TGTGCCTGGGGGGGAAGGGAGACCCAGTACTTC.

The chain is built from TRBV10-3 and TRBJ1-2; TRBD1 is a possible D gene (6 bases). The CDR3 covers 15 residues. V was shortened by 0 bases and J by 9 bases, with 17 bases between the two germline ends. The V gene's germline CDR1 is ENHRY and CDR2 SYGVKD. CDR3 amino acids: CAISESRGYDLCYTF. For the CDR3, the DNA is TGTGCCATCAGTGAGTCAAGGGGGTATGATTTATGCTACACCTTC.

The V call is TRBV11-2, the J call TRBJ1-1; 7 bases agree with TRBD1. Germline V gene lookup returns CDR1 SGHAT and CDR2 FQNNGV. Trimming cost V 1 base and J 3 bases; bases outside gene matches: 5. The CDR3 has 15 residues. Here the CDR3 reads CASSLAIGGYTEAFF. CDR3 sequence (DNA): TGTGCCAGCAGCTTAGCCATAGGGGGCTACACTGAAGCTTTCTTT.

The chain carries TRBV10-1 and TRBJ1-2, with 10 bases fitting TRBD1. V shed 4 bases, J shed 7 bases, and the junction held 6 bases outside the gene matches. There are 14 residues in the CDR3. From germline, CDR1 is WNHNN and CDR2 SYGVQD (reference sequence). CDR3: CASSAYRTGGGYTF. CDR3 coding DNA: TGCGCCAGCAGTGCTTATCGGACAGGGGGTGGCTACACCTTC.

The chain couples TRBV7-2 to TRBJ1-1; the D is unclear. This CDR3 is 16 amino acids long. V gave up 3 bases and J gave up 1 base, with 15 bases separating them. The V gene's germline CDR1 is SGHTA and CDR2 FQGNSA. CDR3 amino acids: CASSFPPRQRNTEAFF. In DNA form, the CDR3 reads TGTGCCAGCAGCTTCCCCCCCAGGCAGCGGAACACTGAAGCTTTCTTT.

The genes are TRBV11-3 and TRBJ1-4; 7 bases fit TRBD1. V dropped 5 bases and J dropped 0; count of bases not matched to a gene: 3. Germline CDR1 reads SGHNT; CDR2 reads YENEEA. This CDR3 region has 15 residues. Written as DNA, the CDR3 is TGTGCCAGCAGCAAAGGGACAGCAACTAATGAAAAACTGTTTTTT. Encoded protein: CASSKGTATNEKLFF.

The gene calls are TRBV6-1 and TRBJ1-3; 7 nucleotides line up with TRBD1. CDR1 is MNHNS, CDR2 SASEGT, per germline. The CDR3 covers 15 residues. V gave up 2 bases and J gave up 3 bases; unmatched junction bases: 4. CDR3 DNA sequence: TGTGCCAGCAGTGAAACGACAGGGAATGGAAACACCATATATTTT. Residues: CASSETTGNGNTIYF.

The rearrangement links TRBV5-8 to TRBJ1-2; no firm D call. V lost 0 bases to trimming and J lost 6 bases, with 9 bases between them. In germline, CDR1 is SGHTS, CDR2 YDEGEE. The CDR3 spans 13 residues. CDR3 DNA sequence: TGTGCCAGCAGCTTGGGCCGACCCAATGGCTACACCTTC. As protein: CASSLGRPNGYTF.

The chain couples TRBV6-6 to TRBJ1-5, with 10 bases fitting TRBD1. Unmatched junction bases numbered 2, after V lost 0 bases and J lost 6 bases. The CDR3 is 15 amino acids. The V gene's germline CDR1 is MNHNY and CDR2 SVGAGI (reference sequence). CDR3 coding DNA: TGTGCCAGCAGTTACTCGGGACAGGGGAGTCAGCCCCAGCATTTT. This codes for CASSYSGQGSQPQHF.

This clone came up a few times. This rearrangement joins TRBV15 to TRBJ2-6; D is ambiguous. V shed 6 bases and J shed 0 bases, with 6 bases lying between them. The CDR3 runs to 14 residues. Germline lookup yields CDR1 LNHNV and CDR2 YYDKDF (reference sequence). The CDR3 DNA reads as TGTGCCACCAGAAGTGCCTCTGGGGCCAACGTCCTGACTTTC. As protein: CATRSASGANVLTF. The full variable domain, its missing parts supplied by reference TRBV15 and TRBJ2-6, is DAMVIQNPRYQVTQFGKPVTLSCSQTLNHNVMYWYQQKSSQAPKLLFHYYDKDFNNEADTPDNFQSRRPNTSFCFLDIRSPGLGDTAMYLCATRSASGANVLTFGAGSRLTVL.

Concerning this clone: This same CDR3 is encoded by further DNA sequences in the sample. This chain joins TRBV6-1 and TRBJ1-3, with unresolved D. The CDR3 consists of 16 residues. The germline V and J ends were trimmed by 4 bases and 0 bases, with 13 bases remaining between them. Per the germline V gene, CDR1 is MNHNS and CDR2 is SASEGT. The CDR3 loop reads CASSGGRLNSGNTIYF. The DNA of the CDR3 is TGTGCCAGCAGTGGAGGCAGGCTTAACTCTGGAAACACCATATATTTT.

The rearrangement joins TRBV5-1 to TRBJ1-1; 9 bases are a match to TRBD1. The CDR3 extends over 18 amino acids. The germline V gene encodes CDR1 SGHRS and CDR2 YFSETQ. Trimming took 2 bases from V and 1 from J; bases not matched to a gene: 12. CDR3 DNA: TGCGCCAGCAGCTTATCAACGGACAGGGGAGAAAGGAACACTGAAGCTTTCTTT. Translated: CASSLSTDRGERNTEAFF.

The CDR3 region is CASSTGGQPYEQYV. CDR3 nucleotide sequence: TGTGCCAGCTCAACGGGGGGACAACCCTACGAGCAGTACGTC. The chain carries TRBV6-5 and TRBJ2-7; weak D call: TRBD2 (7 bases). V shed 8 bases and J shed 2 bases, with 16 bases lying between them. Germline V gene lookup returns CDR1 MNHEY and CDR2 SVGAGI. CDR3 length: 14 amino acids.

This clone was detected a few times. This sequence joins TRBV7-2 and TRBJ2-1; D is unclear. Germline V lookup: CDR1 SGHTA, CDR2 FQGNSA. The CDR3 extends over 13 amino acids. V was trimmed by 1 base and J by 8 bases, leaving 9 bases between them. The CDR3 DNA sequence: TGTGCCAGCAGCTTAGGCCCTAGGTATGAGCAGTTCTTC. The encoded protein is CASSLGPRYEQFF.

CDR3 DNA: TGTGCCAGTAGTATCGGGACAGGATCGGGAGAAGCTTTCTTT. Protein: CASSIGTGSGEAFF. The chain links TRBV19 to TRBJ1-1, with 8 bases identical to TRBD1. V shed 3 bases and J 8 bases; nucleotides not matched to a gene: 8. CDR3 length equals 14 residues. Germline assignment: CDR1 LNHDA and CDR2 SQIVND (reference sequence).

The gene calls are TRBV2 and TRBJ2-3; 7 bases are a match to TRBD2. The junction had 6 bases not matched to a gene; V was cut back by 0 bases and J by 6 bases. This CDR3 is built from 15 residues. Germline CDR1 SNHLY, CDR2 FYNNEI. CDR3 sequence: CASSEAGRGGDTQYF. The CDR3 DNA reads TGTGCCAGCAGTGAAGCAGGAAGGGGAGGGGATACGCAGTATTTT.

This clone has more than one count but fewer than ten. The CDR3 coding sequence is TGTGCCAGCAGTCAGGACAGGGTTTCTAATGAAAAACTGTTTTTT. It yields the protein CASSQDRVSNEKLFF. The chain couples TRBV6-5 to TRBJ1-4, with 8 nucleotides matching TRBD1. V shed 5 bases, J shed 3 bases, and the junction held 5 bases outside the gene matches. Germline V gives CDR1 MNHEY, CDR2 SVGAGI. The CDR3 contains 15 residues.

This chain links TRBV5-1 with TRBJ1-1; unclear D gene. CDR1 SGHRS and CDR2 YFSETQ come from the germline V gene. The CDR3 consists of 13 residues. V lost 0 bases and J lost 3, with 6 bases in between. CDR3 region: CASSLGGHTEAFF. CDR3 DNA: TGCGCCAGCAGCTTGGGCGGACACACTGAAGCTTTCTTT.